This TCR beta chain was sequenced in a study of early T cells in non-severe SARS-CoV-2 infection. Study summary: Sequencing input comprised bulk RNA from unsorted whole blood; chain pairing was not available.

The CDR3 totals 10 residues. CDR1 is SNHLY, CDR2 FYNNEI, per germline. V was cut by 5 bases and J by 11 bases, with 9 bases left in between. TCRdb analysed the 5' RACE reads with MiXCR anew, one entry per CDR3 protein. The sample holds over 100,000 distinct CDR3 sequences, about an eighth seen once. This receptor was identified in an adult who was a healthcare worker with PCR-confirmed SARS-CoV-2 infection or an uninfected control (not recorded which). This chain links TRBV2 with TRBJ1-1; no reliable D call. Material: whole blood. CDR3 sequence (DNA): TGTGCCAGCAGTAAACCTGGGGCTTTCTTT. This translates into CASSKPGAFF.